Listed below are T cell receptor beta chains from one sample, sequenced in a study of T cells in Graves' hyperthyroidism and ophthalmopathy. TCRdb re-analysed the multiplex PCR reads in MiXCR, keeping a single row per CDR3 protein. The repertoire consists of almost 600,000 distinct CDR3 sequences, with roughly 46% occurring once and the leading ten covering roughly 7.7%. Sequencing was carried out using peripheral blood or thyroid tissue (not recorded which). The receptors come from a woman between 18 and 30 years old with Graves' hyperthyroidism. CDR3s include the opening cysteine and the closing phenylalanine or tryptophan. A D gene is named only where the DNA matches it firmly. Clone size is given for some rows only: seen once, a few or many times, or a class if the clone is expanded.

>12|-|TRBJ2-1|TRBD1|TRBV11-3
CASSTGDWEQFF
TGTGCCAGCAGCACAGGGGATTGGGAGCAGTTCTTC
>15|few|TRBJ2-4|-|TRBV2
CASSETGLAKNIQYF
TGTGCCAGCAGTGAGACGGGACTAGCCAAAAACATTCAGTACTTC
>15|many|TRBJ2-7|TRBD1|TRBV2
CARDRGRGLFGEQYF
TGTGCCAGAGACAGGGGCCGCGGGCTCTTTGGCGAGCAGTACTTC
>14|-|TRBJ2-7|-|TRBV7-6
CASSPGQTYYEQYF
TGTGCCAGCTCACCGGGACAAACGTACTACGAGCAGTACTTC
>11|-|TRBJ1-4|-|TRBV6-5
CASSYPRKLFF
TGTGCCAGCAGTTACCCCAGAAAACTGTTTTTT
>15|-|TRBJ1-1|TRBD1|TRBV20-1
CSALGQGRLDTEAFF
TGCAGTGCTCTCGGACAGGGACGGTTAGACACTGAAGCTTTCTTT
>14|many|TRBJ1-1|-|TRBV5-1
CASSKSRDKSFAFF
TGCGCCAGCTCGAAATCCCGGGACAAATCGTTTGCTTTCTTT
>14|many|TRBJ2-2|-|TRBV7-2
CASSLLQGTGELFF
TGTGCCAGCAGCTTGCTACAGGGTACCGGGGAGCTGTTTTTT
>13|few|TRBJ1-1|TRBD1|TRBV19
CASGQGGRTEAFF
TGTGCCAGTGGACAGGGTGGAAGGACTGAAGCTTTCTTT
>14|-|TRBJ1-2|-|TRBV7-3
CASSFSGRLFGYTF
TGTGCCAGCAGCTTTAGCGGGAGGTTATTCGGCTACACCTTC
>11|-|TRBJ2-7|-|TRBV6-6
CASSVWGQQYF
TGTGCCAGCAGTGTCTGGGGACAGCAGTACTTC
>14|many|TRBJ2-7|-|TRBV7-6
CASSLAGSTYEQYF
TGTGCCAGCAGCTTAGCAGGGAGTACCTACGAGCAGTACTTC
>14|-|TRBJ2-5|TRBD2|TRBV7-9
CASSYSGSWETQYF
TGTGCCAGCAGCTATAGCGGGAGTTGGGAGACCCAGTACTTC
>16|many|TRBJ2-7|TRBD2|TRBV4-3
CASSRGLAGGAYEQYF
TGCGCCAGCAGTCGCGGACTAGCGGGAGGAGCCTACGAGCAGTACTTC
>15|-|TRBJ2-7|TRBD1|TRBV20-1
CSARDPTGGRGEQYF
TGCAGTGCTAGAGATCCGACAGGGGGTAGGGGCGAGCAGTACTTC
>13|-|TRBJ1-4|TRBD1|TRBV7-3
CASSKRDSEKLFF
TGTGCCAGCAGCAAGCGGGACAGTGAAAAACTGTTTTTT
>11|-|TRBJ2-3|-|TRBV20-1
CSAPTQDTQYF
TGCAGTGCCCCGACCCAGGATACGCAGTATTTT
>18|few|TRBJ2-5|TRBD1|TRBV6-1
CASTTGGFYGLTPTTQYF
TGTGCCAGCACGACAGGGGGCTTTTACGGGCTCACCCCCACGACCCAGTACTTC
>11|-|TRBJ2-7|-|TRBV20-1
CSVRQRNEQYF
TGCAGTGTGCGGCAGCGTAACGAGCAGTACTTC
>16|-|TRBJ2-6|-|TRBV6-1
CASSEASVSGANVLTF
TGTGCCAGCAGTGAGGCTAGCGTCTCTGGGGCCAACGTCCTGACTTTC
>17|few|TRBJ1-6|TRBD1|TRBV20-1
CSAEPPDRGFYNSPLHF
TGCAGTGCGGAACCGCCCGACAGGGGCTTTTATAATTCACCCCTCCACTTT
>16|-|TRBJ2-6|-|TRBV15
CATSFGPASGANVLTF
TGTGCCACCAGCTTCGGGCCTGCCTCTGGGGCCAACGTCCTGACTTTC
>14|many|TRBJ1-3|-|TRBV5-4
CASSLDSAGNTIYF
TGTGCCAGCAGCCTTGACAGTGCCGGAAACACCATATATTTT
>14|many|TRBJ2-7|-|TRBV6-5
CASSSVWSSYEQYF
TGTGCCAGCAGTTCTGTCTGGTCCTCCTACGAGCAGTACTTC
>18|-|TRBJ1-2|-|TRBV12-3/TRBV12-4
CAIPELGSVQRYNYGYTF
TGTGCCATCCCGGAATTAGGCTCCGTACAGCGCTATAACTATGGCTACACCTTC
>14|many|TRBJ1-4|TRBD1|TRBV5-1
CASSLVRGHEKLFF
TGCGCCAGCAGCTTGGTGAGGGGGCATGAAAAACTGTTTTTT
>15|-|TRBJ2-3|-|TRBV12-3/TRBV12-4
CASSAEGQSTDTQYF
TGTGCCAGCAGTGCAGAAGGACAAAGCACAGATACGCAGTATTTT
>14|-|TRBJ2-5|TRBD1|TRBV7-9
CASSLVGTEETQYF
TGTGCCAGCAGCTTGGTAGGGACAGAAGAGACCCAGTACTTC
>15|-|TRBJ1-1|-|TRBV20-1
CSNNLRGLGDTEAFF
TGCAGTAACAACCTCCGAGGCTTGGGGGACACTGAAGCTTTCTTT
>13|many|TRBJ1-1|-|TRBV15
CATSSPGNTEAFF
TGTGCCACCAGCAGTCCAGGGAACACTGAAGCTTTCTTT
>13|-|TRBJ2-3|-|TRBV11-3
CASSPGTSDTQYF
TGTGCCAGCAGCCCCGGGACCTCAGATACGCAGTATTTT
>13|once|TRBJ1-6|-|TRBV20-1
CSYSEGRNSPLHF
TGCAGTTACTCGGAGGGCCGGAATTCACCCCTCCACTTT
>16|few|TRBJ1-4|-|TRBV4-1
CASSQGETGANEKLFF
TGCGCCAGCAGCCAAGGAGAAACAGGCGCTAATGAAAAACTGTTTTTT
>13|many|TRBJ1-1|-|TRBV4-1
CASSQGRNTEAFF
TGTGCCAGCAGCCAAGGTAGGAACACTGAAGCTTTCTTT
>12|-|TRBJ2-5|-|TRBV12-3/TRBV12-4
CASSPWGEPQDF
TGTGCCAGCAGCCCCTGGGGCGAACCTCAGGACTTC
>12|many|TRBJ1-2|-|TRBV12-3/TRBV12-4
CASSFLYYGYTF
TGTGCCAGCAGTTTCCTGTACTATGGCTACACCTTC
>14|-|TRBJ2-5|-|TRBV24-1
CATSDGKGRETQYF
TGTGCCACCAGTGATGGCAAGGGGAGGGAGACCCAGTACTTC
>14|many|TRBJ1-4|-|TRBV7-9
CASSLGRGNEKLFF
TGTGCCAGCAGCTTAGGACGTGGAAATGAAAAACTGTTTTTT
>13|many|TRBJ1-2|TRBD1|TRBV29-1
CSVVADRVEGYTF
TGCAGCGTTGTAGCGGACAGGGTGGAGGGCTACACCTTC
>14|many|TRBJ2-6|-|TRBV20-1
CSAIRGAGANVLTF
TGCAGTGCTATAAGGGGTGCTGGGGCCAACGTCCTGACTTTC
>14|-|TRBJ2-7|TRBD1|TRBV20-1
CSASDVTGLNQQYF
TGCAGTGCTAGTGATGTGACAGGGCTCAATCAGCAGTACTTC
>15|-|TRBJ2-6|-|TRBV9
CASSPGPSGVNVLTF
TGTGCCAGCAGCCCTGGACCCTCTGGGGTCAACGTCCTGACTTTC
>13|-|TRBJ2-6|-|TRBV20-1
CSAREAGANVLTF
TGCAGTGCTAGAGAGGCAGGGGCCAACGTCCTGACTTTC
>17|-|TRBJ2-2|-|TRBV24-1
CATSDLSPRSGTGELFF
TGTGCCACCAGTGATTTATCGCCGAGGTCGGGCACCGGGGAGCTGTTTTTT
>16|-|TRBJ2-7|TRBD2|TRBV5-1
CASSGNGLAGVYEQYF
TGCGCCAGCAGCGGGAACGGACTAGCGGGAGTCTACGAGCAGTACTTC
>12|many|TRBJ2-7|-|TRBV20-1
CSAMRESYEQYF
TGCAGTGCTATGCGGGAATCCTACGAGCAGTACTTC
>14|many|TRBJ1-2|TRBD1|TRBV9
CASSVEQGNYGYTF
TGTGCCAGCAGCGTAGAACAGGGGAACTATGGCTACACCTTC
>16|-|TRBJ1-1|TRBD1|TRBV7-6
CASSDRVLVSHTETFF
TGTGCCAGCAGTGACAGGGTCTTAGTTAGTCACACTGAAACTTTCTTC
>15|-|TRBJ1-2|-|TRBV7-3
CASSLDRSVNYGYTF
TGTGCCAGCAGCTTAGACAGGAGTGTTAACTATGGCTACACCTTC
>16|-|TRBJ2-7|TRBD2|TRBV7-8
CASSKTSGSSPYEQYF
TGTGCCAGCAGCAAGACTAGCGGGAGTTCCCCCTACGAGCAGTACTTC
>14|few|TRBJ2-5|TRBD2|TRBV5-1
CASRLAGLQETQYF
TGCGCCAGCAGACTAGCGGGTCTCCAAGAGACCCAGTACTTC
>11|many|TRBJ2-7|-|TRBV6-5
CASSYSEKQYF
TGTGCCAGCAGTTACTCCGAGAAGCAGTACTTC
>12|-|TRBJ1-2|-|TRBV7-2
CASSARERGYTF
TGTGCCAGCAGCGCCCGGGAGCGGGGCTACACCTTC
>18|once|TRBJ1-5|TRBD1|TRBV2
CASSFTTGTGVSNQPQHF
TGTGCCAGCAGTTTTACGACCGGGACAGGGGTTAGCAATCAGCCCCAGCATTTT
>13|many|TRBJ1-1|-|TRBV20-1
CSARQVPNTEAFF
TGCAGTGCTAGGCAGGTTCCGAACACTGAAGCTTTCTTT